Below, 22 T cell receptor beta chains from the same sample are listed, as sequenced in a study of blood T cell repertoires in COVID-19. Using immunoSEQ multiplex PCR, the repertoire was profiled, and TCRdb retains in-frame clones only, with some absent. This sample has 200,000 to 250,000 clones; around nine tenths occur once, and the top ten carry 1.4% to 1.5%. The specimen sequenced was peripheral blood. The receptors derive from a man aged 18 to 35 with active or convalescent COVID-19.

The chain uses TRBV5-4 and TRBJ2-1; 10 nucleotides align to TRBD2. Germline lookup yields CDR1 SGHNT and CDR2 YYREEE (reference sequence). V was clipped by 2 bases and J by 4 bases; unmatched bases: 3. This CDR3 has 15 amino acids. CDR3 in DNA: TGTGCCAGCAGCTTTCGGACTAGCGGATACAATGAGCAGTTCTTC. As protein: CASSFRTSGYNEQFF.

CDR3: CASSRTGEYGYTF. CDR3 nucleotides: TGCGCCAGCAGCAGGACAGGGGAATATGGCTACACCTTC. The chain joins TRBV5-1 to TRBJ1-2; the match to TRBD1 covers 9 bases. Germline trimming cut 4 bases from V and 5 bases from J; bases unmatched to any gene: 3. The CDR3 extends over 13 amino acids. Germline assignment: CDR1 SGHRS and CDR2 YFSETQ.

This chain joins TRBV30 and TRBJ2-7; 7 nucleotides match TRBD1. Germline V lookup: CDR1 GTSNPN, CDR2 SVGIG (reference sequence). V lost 5 bases to trimming and J lost 6 bases; unmatched junction nucleotides: 10. The CDR3 is made up of 13 amino acids. The CDR3 loop is CAWYPTGQAEQYF. In DNA, the CDR3 is TGTGCCTGGTACCCGACAGGGCAGGCCGAGCAGTACTTC.

This sequence joins TRBV18 and TRBJ2-3, with 11 bases matching TRBD2. The V segment lost 1 base and the J segment 4 bases; nucleotides outside the gene matches: 1. This CDR3 spans 15 amino acids. Looked up from germline, CDR1 is KGHSH and CDR2 is LQKENI. This CDR3 is CASSPLLAGADTQYF. In DNA, the CDR3 is TGTGCCAGCTCACCACTACTAGCGGGAGCAGATACGCAGTATTTT.

The chain carries TRBV18 and TRBJ2-1; 11 bases map to TRBD2. The length of the CDR3 is 16 residues. V lost 3 bases to trimming and J lost 8 bases; unmatched junction nucleotides: 9. The germline V gene encodes CDR1 KGHSH and CDR2 LQKENI. This chain's CDR3 is CASSPLLAGGRDEQFF. The CDR3 DNA sequence: TGTGCCAGCTCACCTCTCCTAGCGGGAGGTAGGGATGAGCAGTTCTTC. The full variable domain, completed using reference TRBV18 and TRBJ2-1, is NAGVMQNPRHLVRRRGQEARLRCSPMKGHSHVYWYRQLPEEGLKFMVYLQKENIIDESGMPKERFSAEFPKEGPSILRIQQVVRGDSAAYFCASSPLLAGGRDEQFFGPGTRLTVL.

This chain uses TRBV30 with TRBJ2-7, with 11 positions matching TRBD1. V lost 3 bases and J lost 3; bases outside the gene matches: 4. The germline V gene encodes CDR1 GTSNPN and CDR2 SVGIG (reference sequence). The CDR3 consists of 14 residues. In nucleotides, the CDR3 is TGTGCCTGGAGAGCCGGGACAGGGGGCTACGAGCAGTACTTC. Encoded protein: CAWRAGTGGYEQYF.

CDR3 DNA sequence: TGTGCCAGCAGTACTACCGGGACAGGCCTTCATTACGGGGGCTACACCTTC. It yields the protein CASSTTGTGLHYGGYTF. The V gene is TRBV27, the J gene TRBJ1-2, with 8 bases fitting TRBD1. V was pared by 5 bases and J by 8 bases, with 19 bases of the junction left unmatched. CDR1 is MNHEY, CDR2 SMNVEV, per germline (reference sequence). This CDR3 contains 17 residues.

CDR3 in DNA: TGTGCCAGCAGTTCGAACCCTAGGAAGAACACTGAAGCTTTCTTT. Translated, it gives CASSSNPRKNTEAFF. The chain has TRBV6-5 and TRBJ1-1; D remains unclear. CDR1 is MNHEY, CDR2 SVGAGI, per germline. The CDR3 spans 15 residues. The V end lost 4 bases, the J end lost 1 base, and 13 bases lay between the germline ends.

The V and J genes are TRBV6-1 and TRBJ1-2, with D perhaps TRBD1 (6 bases). The CDR3 is 14 amino acids. Germline V gene data show CDR1 as MNHNS and CDR2 as SASEGT. V was pared by 0 bases and J by 9 bases, with 14 bases between. This CDR3 is CASSEAGNRASYTF. CDR3 bases: TGTGCCAGCAGTGAAGCAGGGAACAGGGCAAGCTACACCTTC.

The V call is TRBV6-5, the J call TRBJ1-2; 7 nucleotides agree with TRBD1. CDR3 size: 15 residues. V shed 6 bases, J shed 4 bases, and the junction held 11 bases outside the gene matches. Germline V gene sequence: CDR1 MNHEY, CDR2 SVGAGI. In nucleotides, the CDR3 is TGTGCCAGCAGCCAGGGGGACCCGGGTTTCTATGGCTACACCTTC. As protein: CASSQGDPGFYGYTF.

This rearrangement joins TRBV6-6 to TRBJ1-1; 7 nucleotides agree with TRBD1. Germline V gene lookup returns CDR1 MNHNY and CDR2 SVGAGI (reference sequence). V trimming: 8 bases; J trimming: 6 bases; junction bases outside the gene matches: 9. The CDR3 has 13 amino acids. In nucleotides, the CDR3 is TGTGCCAGCGGACAGGTTTCTGTCGCTGAAGCTTTCTTT. Translating it yields CASGQVSVAEAFF.

DNA for the CDR3: TGTGCCAGCAGTTTATTTCGTTTTAGGGAGAACTATGGCTACACCTTC. Amino acids: CASSLFRFRENYGYTF. The rearrangement uses TRBV28 and TRBJ1-2; D ambiguous. The germline gives CDR1 MDHEN, CDR2 SYDVKM. The CDR3 has 16 amino acids. The V and J ends lost 1 base and 2 bases respectively, with 14 bases between them.

This chain links TRBV12-3 or TRBV12-4 with TRBJ2-1, with D uncertain. Between the trimmed V and J ends, which lost 4 bases and 10 bases, there was a span of 8 bases. The CDR3 has 11 amino acids. In nucleotides, the CDR3 is TGTGCCAGCAGTTCCCCTAGGGAGCAGTTCTTC. Protein product: CASSSPREQFF.

The gene calls are TRBV28 and TRBJ1-1; 9 nucleotides match TRBD1. Germline V gene lookup returns CDR1 MDHEN and CDR2 SYDVKM. CDR3 size: 15 residues. Losses at the gene ends were 2 bases for V and 4 bases for J; bases not matched to a gene: 5. The CDR3 region is CASSLNRGRSTEAFF. CDR3 DNA sequence: TGTGCCAGCAGTTTAAACAGGGGGCGTTCCACTGAAGCTTTCTTT.

This clone was seen only once. The V gene is TRBV5-4, the J gene TRBJ1-4, with 7 bases fitting TRBD1. The V and J ends lost 1 base and 6 bases, in that order; junction bases with no gene match: 3. CDR3 length: 14 residues. Germline CDR1 is SGHNT and CDR2 is YYREEE (reference sequence). In DNA form, the CDR3 reads TGTGCCAGCAGCTTGCTAGGGGGCGATGAAAAACTGTTTTTT. As protein: CASSLLGGDEKLFF.

This sequence joins TRBV19 and TRBJ2-1; D is possibly TRBD2 (6 bases). Trimming removed 2 bases from V and 7 bases from J, with 21 bases in between. There are 17 residues in the CDR3. The germline CDR1 and CDR2 sequences are LNHDA and SQIVND (reference sequence). Here the CDR3 DNA reads TGTGCCAGTAGTATATTCCGAAGGTTGGACGGGACTAATGAGCAGTTCTTC. This sequence encodes CASSIFRRLDGTNEQFF. Using reference TRBV19 and TRBJ2-1 for the parts outside the CDR3, the full variable domain is DGGITQSPKYLFRKEGQNVTLSCEQNLNHDAMYWYRQDPGQGLRLIYYSQIVNDFQKGDIAEGYSVSREKKESFPLTVTSAQKNPTAFYLCASSIFRRLDGTNEQFFGPGTRLTVL.

The V and J genes are TRBV5-1 and TRBJ2-3; 7 bases line up with TRBD2. The length of the CDR3 is 16 residues. CDR1 and CDR2 from the germline V gene are SGHRS and YFSETQ. The V segment lost 0 bases and the J segment 2 bases; nucleotides outside the gene matches: 6. Here the CDR3 reads CASSLETSLITDTQYF. The CDR3 DNA reads TGCGCCAGCAGCTTGGAGACTAGCCTCATCACAGATACGCAGTATTTT.

The V and J genes are TRBV13 and TRBJ2-2, with D possibly TRBD1 on 6 matching bases. The V gene lost 3 bases and the J gene lost 6 bases, with 14 bases spanning the gap. Germline V gene sequence: CDR1 PRHDT, CDR2 FYEKMQ (reference sequence). The CDR3 runs to 15 residues. The CDR3 DNA reads TGTGCCAGCAGCTTCAGGATACAGGGCGCCGGGGAGCTGTTTTTT. Protein sequence: CASSFRIQGAGELFF. Full variable domain (outside the CDR3, taken from reference TRBV13 and TRBJ2-2): AAGVIQSPRHLIKEKRETATLKCYPIPRHDTVYWYQQGPGQDPQFLISFYEKMQSDKGSIPDRFSAQQFSDYHSELNMSSLELGDSALYFCASSFRIQGAGELFFGEGSRLTVL.

The count of this clone is one. This chain connects TRBV2 to TRBJ2-1; possibly TRBD1 for D (6 bases). Trimming removed 0 bases from V and 10 bases from J, with 10 bases in between. The CDR3 contains 13 residues. Germline V lookup: CDR1 SNHLY, CDR2 FYNNEI. The CDR3 bases are TGTGCCAGCAGTGAAGCCAAGGGGGTCGAGCAGTTCTTC. This translates into CASSEAKGVEQFF.

In its sample, this clone was seen a few times. The chain combines TRBV11-2 with TRBJ1-2, with 7 bases aligning to TRBD1. This CDR3 has 13 residues. Germline CDR1 SGHAT, CDR2 FQNNGV. Trimming removed 3 bases from V and 7 bases from J; junction bases left unmatched: 5. Here the CDR3 reads CASSFKGAFGYTF. The CDR3 region has the DNA TGTGCCAGCAGCTTTAAGGGGGCATTTGGCTACACCTTC.

J is TRBJ2-1 and V is TRBV5-1, with 11 nucleotides matching TRBD1. Germline CDR1 SGHRS, CDR2 YFSETQ. The CDR3 is 20 amino acids. Trimming at V came to 5 bases and at J to 0 bases, leaving 16 bases not matched to a gene. The CDR3 is CASSGSARDRGFSSYNEQFF. The CDR3 coding sequence is TGCGCCAGCAGTGGAAGCGCCCGGGACAGGGGGTTTAGCTCCTACAATGAGCAGTTCTTC.

This sequence joins TRBV30 and TRBJ2-7; no definite D call. The CDR3 loop spans 11 amino acids. Trimming removed 8 bases at V and 12 bases at J, with 20 bases between. CDR1 and CDR2 from the germline V gene are GTSNPN and SVGIG (reference sequence). The DNA of the CDR3 is TGTGCCATGGGCTCACTTACGCACCGGTACTTC. Protein: CAMGSLTHRYF.